Below are 28 T cell receptor beta chains sequenced from a single sample in a study of T cells in Graves' hyperthyroidism and ophthalmopathy. It was RNA transcripts that yielded the amplified TCR beta CDR3 regions. A set of HTBI primers served as the primers for a first-round RT-PCR of the TCR CDR3. A single record per CDR3 protein comes from TCRdb applying MiXCR to the multiplex PCR reads. The sample includes 550,000 to 650,000 distinct CDR3 sequences, approximately 15% of them seen just once. Source material: blood. The receptors were gathered from a woman aged 25 to 45 with Graves' hyperthyroidism that later progressed to Graves' ophthalmopathy.

This clonotype was recorded at least ten times. The chain couples TRBV9 to TRBJ2-7, with a tentative D call TRBD2 (5 bases). The germline V gene encodes CDR1 SGDLS and CDR2 YYNGEE. This CDR3 spans 13 amino acids. The V gene lost 4 bases and the J gene lost 2 bases, with 10 bases spanning the gap. The CDR3 spells CASSPRAAYEQYF. Here the CDR3 DNA reads TGTGCCAGCAGCCCGCGGGCAGCCTACGAGCAGTACTTC. The variable domain in full, with the rest retrieved from reference TRBV9 and TRBJ2-7, is DSGVTQTPKHLITATGQRVTLRCSPRSGDLSVYWYQQSLDQGLQFLIQYYNGEERAKGNILERFSAQQFPDLHSELNLSSLELGDSALYFCASSPRAAYEQYFGPGTRLTVT.

The chain carries TRBV7-9 and TRBJ1-2; 7 bases are a match to TRBD1. The CDR3 is made up of 15 amino acids. The junction had 9 bases not matched to a gene; V was cut back by 2 bases and J by 6 bases. CDR1 SEHNR and CDR2 FQNEAQ come from the germline V gene (reference sequence). The CDR3 nucleotides read TGTGCCAGCAGCTTAAACAGGGGCCCGGGAAATGGCTACACCTTC. Translation gives CASSLNRGPGNGYTF.

This clonotype was counted at least ten times. J is TRBJ2-5 and V is TRBV7-3; TRBD2 is a possible D gene (6 bases). V lost 5 bases to trimming and J lost 4 bases, with 17 bases between them. The CDR3 covers 15 residues. Germline V gene data show CDR1 as SGHTA and CDR2 as FQGTGA. CDR3 region: CASSPPGTPRETQYF. For the CDR3, the DNA is TGTGCCAGCAGCCCACCCGGGACTCCCAGAGAGACCCAGTACTTC.

This clonotype was recorded many times. This chain links TRBV27 with TRBJ2-7; 8 bases agree with TRBD2. V was pared by 10 bases and J by 2 bases, with 13 bases of the junction left unmatched. In germline, CDR1 is MNHEY, CDR2 SMNVEV (reference sequence). The CDR3 consists of 15 residues. The CDR3 nucleotides read TGTGCCACAAATCAGGGCGGGAGGCTCCCCTACGAGCAGTACTTC. Translating gives CATNQGGRLPYEQYF.

A note on this clonotype: The junction shows a germline mismatch at one end, possibly a read error. This chain joins TRBV19 and TRBJ1-1; D not certain. The CDR3 runs 13 residues. Germline V gene data show CDR1 as LNHDA and CDR2 as SQIVND (reference sequence). The CDR3 loop is CASGIVMNTEAFF. CDR3 bases: TGTGCCAGTGGTATAGTTATGAACACTGAAGCTTTCTTT.

This clonotype came up many times. The chain recombines TRBV5-1 with TRBJ2-3; TRBD1 or TRBD2 may be the D gene (5 bases each). V lost 4 bases to trimming and J lost 2 bases, with 14 bases between them. The CDR3 runs to 15 residues. Looked up from germline, CDR1 is SGHRS and CDR2 is YFSETQ. The CDR3 spells CASSPEGYPTDTQYF. For the CDR3, the DNA is TGCGCCAGCAGCCCCGAGGGGTACCCCACAGATACGCAGTATTTT.

The chain joins TRBV27 to TRBJ2-1; no reliable D call. The CDR3 is 13 amino acids. V was trimmed by 4 bases and J by 5 bases, leaving 9 bases between them. The germline CDR1 and CDR2 sequences are MNHEY and SMNVEV (reference sequence). The CDR3 bases are TGTGCCAGCAGTTCCCCCCCGGACAATGAGCAGTTCTTC. The encoded protein is CASSSPPDNEQFF.

This clonotype showed up many times. This chain uses TRBV2 with TRBJ2-5; either TRBD1 or TRBD2 may fit D (6 bases each). Trimming took off 11 bases at V and 1 base at J, with 14 bases between the two ends. The germline V gene has CDR1 SNHLY and CDR2 FYNNEI. CDR3 length equals 13 residues. CDR3 region: CAGGVRGQETQYF. The CDR3 DNA is TGTGCCGGCGGGGTCAGGGGCCAAGAGACCCAGTACTTC.

The CDR3, as DNA: TGCGCCAGCAGCTTGCTGACAGGCGAAGAGACTGGAAACACCATATATTTT. This sequence encodes CASSLLTGEETGNTIYF. The V and J genes are TRBV5-1 and TRBJ1-3, with TRBD1 as a possible D gene (6 bases). The CDR3 is 17 amino acids. Deletions cut 1 base from V and 2 bases from J, with 16 bases between. CDR1 and CDR2 (germline): SGHRS, YFSETQ. The variable domain in full, completed from reference TRBV5-1 and TRBJ1-3, reads KAGVTQTPRYLIKTRGQQVTLSCSPISGHRSVSWYQQTPGQGLQFLFEYFSETQRNKGNFPGRFSGRQFSNSRSEMNVSTLELGDSALYLCASSLLTGEETGNTIYFGEGSWLTVV.

This clonotype was recorded at least ten times. This chain joins TRBV19 and TRBJ2-6; D ambiguous. There are 15 residues in the CDR3. Trimming cost V 3 bases and J 1 base, with 7 bases left between them. CDR1 and CDR2 (germline): LNHDA, SQIVND (reference sequence). Here the CDR3 reads CASSIPVSGANVLTF. Here the CDR3 DNA reads TGTGCCAGTAGTATCCCAGTTTCTGGGGCCAACGTCCTGACTTTC.

This clonotype was observed a handful of times. One end of the junction varies from germline; a read error may be responsible. The chain carries TRBV19 and TRBJ2-2; 7 nucleotides agree with TRBD1. The CDR3 extends over 15 amino acids. Germline V gives CDR1 LNHDA, CDR2 SQIVND (reference sequence). The DNA of the CDR3 is TGTGTCAGTAGTAAGAGACAGGGCGGCACCGGGGAGCTGTTTTTT. Protein sequence: CVSSKRQGGTGELFF.

This clonotype appeared many times. The chain is built from TRBV7-3 and TRBJ2-3; TRBD2 aligns across 7 bases. V shed 4 bases and J 4 bases; nucleotides not matched to a gene: 8. The germline gives CDR1 SGHTA, CDR2 FQGTGA. The CDR3 totals 15 residues. The CDR3 nucleotides are TGTGCCAGCAGCTCACACTTAGCGGGTGCAGATACGCAGTATTTT. Protein: CASSSHLAGADTQYF.

This clonotype was recorded at least ten times. The chain recombines TRBV20-1 with TRBJ1-2; TRBD1 matches 11 bases. Losses at the gene ends were 5 bases for V and 3 bases for J; bases not matched to a gene: 5. CDR3 length: 14 residues. Germline V gives CDR1 DFQATT, CDR2 SNEGSKA (reference sequence). This CDR3 reads CSADGQGAYYGYTF. The CDR3 nucleotides read TGCAGTGCTGATGGACAGGGGGCTTACTATGGCTACACCTTC.

This clonotype was counted many times. This chain links TRBV18 with TRBJ2-3; tentative D call: TRBD2 (6 bases). V was clipped by 3 bases and J by 2 bases, with 15 bases between them. The CDR3 contains 16 residues. The germline CDR1 and CDR2 sequences are KGHSH and LQKENI. CDR3 sequence reads: CASSPGASEDTDTQYF. As DNA, the CDR3 is TGTGCCAGCTCACCCGGGGCTAGCGAGGACACAGATACGCAGTATTTT.

This clonotype was seen only a few times. The chain links TRBV5-1 to TRBJ2-3, with D maybe TRBD2 (5 bases). Trimming took 1 base from V and 5 from J, leaving 17 bases between them. CDR3 length: 16 residues. The germline V gene encodes CDR1 SGHRS and CDR2 YFSETQ. The CDR3 sequence is CASSLTGSGFGDTQYF. CDR3 DNA: TGCGCCAGCAGCTTGACCGGCTCGGGGTTTGGAGATACGCAGTATTTT.

Of note for this clonotype: It may be a read error: a sequence one base away is much more abundant. The V and J genes are TRBV7-3 and TRBJ2-7, with 7 bases that match TRBD1. Matching the DNA end better, TRBJ2-1 makes the J call doubtful. The germline V gene has CDR1 SGHTA and CDR2 FQGTGA. The CDR3 is made up of 15 amino acids. This CDR3 is CASSLKGDRVYEQFF. CDR3 DNA sequence: TGTGCCAGCAGCTTGAAGGGAGACAGGGTCTACGAGCAGTTCTTC.

This clonotype was found many times. The J gene is TRBJ2-3, the V gene TRBV10-3, with 7 bases matching TRBD1. Germline V lookup: CDR1 ENHRY, CDR2 SYGVKD. The CDR3 runs 11 residues. V was clipped by 6 bases and J by 10 bases; unmatched bases: 4. For the CDR3, the DNA is TGTGCCATCAGAGGACAGGATGCGCAGTATTTT. It yields the protein CAIRGQDAQYF.

There are many counts of this clonotype. The V call is TRBV11-2, the J call TRBJ2-7; no firm D call. The CDR3 has 14 residues. Trimming took off 0 bases at V and 1 base at J, with 7 bases between the two ends. The V gene's germline CDR1 is SGHAT and CDR2 FQNNGV. The DNA for the CDR3 is TGTGCCAGCAGCTTAGATCCCAGTTCCTACGAGCAGTACTTC. Its protein is CASSLDPSSYEQYF.

This clonotype was picked up many times. The chain employs TRBV5-1 and TRBJ1-5; D unresolved. The germline V gene encodes CDR1 SGHRS and CDR2 YFSETQ. Trimming pared 1 base from V and 3 bases from J, leaving 8 bases between. The CDR3 has 14 amino acids. The CDR3: CASSLQGYNQPQHF. CDR3 coding DNA: TGCGCCAGCAGCTTGCAAGGGTACAATCAGCCCCAGCATTTT.

The V gene is TRBV4-1, the J gene TRBJ2-1, with 13 nucleotides matching TRBD2. V lost 0 bases and J lost 2; bases outside the gene matches: 10. The CDR3 spans 20 residues. The germline CDR1 and CDR2 sequences are MGHRA and YSYEKL. The CDR3 sequence is CASSQEGGGLAGLAYNEQFF. The DNA of the CDR3 is TGCGCCAGCAGCCAAGAGGGGGGGGGACTAGCGGGACTCGCCTACAATGAGCAGTTCTTC.

This clonotype was counted many times. The chain recombines TRBV7-2 with TRBJ2-1; 9 bases agree with TRBD2. CDR3 length equals 13 residues. The germline V gene has CDR1 SGHTA and CDR2 FQGNSA. The ends lost 3 bases at V and 9 bases at J; junction bases unmatched: 3. CDR3 DNA: TGTGCCAGCAGCTTTAGCGGGAGTGCTGAGCAGTTCTTC. This gives the protein CASSFSGSAEQFF. Variable domain in full (rest from reference TRBV7-2 and TRBJ2-1): GAGVSQSPSNKVTEKGKDVELRCDPISGHTALYWYRQSLGQGLEFLIYFQGNSAPDKSGLPSDRFSAERTGGSVSTLTIQRTQQEDSAVYLCASSFSGSAEQFFGPGTRLTVL.

Only a few counts were recorded for this clonotype. This chain joins TRBV6-6 and TRBJ1-2; no firm D call. The CDR3 has 14 residues. V was trimmed by 8 bases and J by 2 bases, leaving 15 bases between them. Germline CDR1 and CDR2: MNHNY and SVGAGI (reference sequence). The CDR3 region has the DNA TGTGCCAGCCTTATCGAGTATGGAAACTATGGCTACACCTTC. It encodes CASLIEYGNYGYTF.

This clonotype has ten or more counts. The chain joins TRBV11-2 to TRBJ2-5; TRBD2 aligns across 7 bases. Germline loops: CDR1 SGHAT, CDR2 FQNNGV. J lost 5 bases, V lost 3 bases, and 6 bases had no gene match. CDR3 length equals 14 residues. The CDR3 DNA sequence: TGTGCCAGCAGCTTGGGGGGGGGTCTGGAGACCCAGTACTTC. It yields the protein CASSLGGGLETQYF.

The chain joins TRBV20-1 to TRBJ2-4, with D possibly being TRBD1 (5 bases). Trimming shortened V by 2 bases and J by 6 bases, and 5 bases separated the two germline ends. The CDR3 covers 11 residues. CDR1 and CDR2 from the germline V gene are DFQATT and SNEGSKA (reference sequence). CDR3 sequence: CSARQGNIQYF. CDR3 nucleotide sequence: TGCAGTGCTAGACAGGGAAACATTCAGTACTTC.

This clonotype was seen ten or more times. This chain links TRBV10-3 with TRBJ2-5, with 7 bases aligning to TRBD1. The germline V gene has CDR1 ENHRY and CDR2 SYGVKD. The CDR3 is made up of 14 amino acids. With 6 bases clipped from V and 4 bases from J, the junction kept 8 bases outside the gene matches. CDR3: CAISQQGSGETQYF. The CDR3 DNA reads TGTGCCATCAGCCAACAGGGGAGTGGAGAGACCCAGTACTTC.

About this clonotype: A much larger clone lies a single base off, so this may be a read error. The chain combines TRBV7-2 with TRBJ2-7; D is undetermined. V lost 3 bases, J lost 3 bases, and 15 bases lay in between. Germline V lookup: CDR1 SGHTA, CDR2 FQGNSA. This CDR3 contains 15 residues. The CDR3 DNA follows: TGTGCCAGCAGCTTTGATTCCCGGAGCTGCTACGAGCAGTACTTC. Translated: CASSFDSRSCYEQYF. Together with reference TRBV7-2 and TRBJ2-7, the CDR3 gives the full variable domain: GAGVSQSPSNKVTEKGKDVELRCDPISGHTALYWYRQSLGQGLEFLIYFQGNSAPDKSGLPSDRFSAERTGGSVSTLTIQRTQQEDSAVYLCASSFDSRSCYEQYFGPGTRLTVT.

There are many counts of this clonotype. CDR3 sequence reads: CASSFPQYF. The CDR3 bases are TGTGCCAGCAGCTTTCCCCAGTACTTC. The rearrangement joins TRBV7-2 to TRBJ2-5; no clear D. Germline V gene sequence: CDR1 SGHTA, CDR2 FQGNSA. Trimming removed 3 bases from V and 9 bases from J, with 2 bases in between. The CDR3 spans 9 residues.

The chain links TRBV5-4 to TRBJ1-3; D gene ambiguous. V lost 2 bases to trimming and J lost 2 bases, with 17 bases between them. This CDR3 contains 17 residues. Germline V CDR1 and CDR2: SGHNT, YYREEE (reference sequence). This chain's CDR3 is CASSFGVAVDAGNTIYF. For the CDR3, the DNA is TGTGCCAGCAGCTTTGGTGTGGCGGTAGATGCTGGAAACACCATATATTTT.